This paragraph covers one TCR beta chain sequence. The antigen remains unidentified. This specimen belongs to a study of cytomegalovirus exposure and HLA in healthy donors. Whole-study results and caveats: In an earlier analysis, productive rearrangement rates for most beta V segments clustered near 87% or 30%. Later, TCR association rates were found to vary by HLA locus, highest for DRB1 and lowest for HLA-C. Later on, analysis showed that most CMV-associated TCR beta chains appeared to be HLA-restricted. In a later analysis, several top co-occurrence clusters appeared linked to parvovirus B19, influenza, CMV and Epstein-Barr virus.

Trimming took off 5 bases at V and 4 bases at J, with 15 bases between the two ends. CDR1 is SGHTA and CDR2 is FQGNSA in the germline V gene. This CDR3 region has 15 residues. PCR amplification relied on 60 Vbeta primers (plus 13 Jbeta primers). The protocol was immunoSEQ multiplex PCR, while the TCRdb copy is restricted to in-frame clones and leaves out a portion. The sample shows tens of thousands of clones, nearly 80% of them seen only once. The sequenced material came from PBMCs. The rearrangement joins TRBV7-2 to TRBJ2-1; the D is unclear. This TCR was recovered from a woman between 40 and 55 years old in good health and CMV-seronegative. The CDR3 loop reads CASSRDTSLYNEQFF. The CDR3 bases are TGTGCCAGCAGCCGCGACACTTCTCTTTACAATGAGCAGTTCTTC.